A selection of T cell receptor beta chains follows, all from one sample in a study of identical twins. MiXCR, run by TCRdb on the 5' RACE reads, gives a single entry per CDR3 protein. The data hold 1,800,000 or so distinct CDR3 sequences, with around 33% observed a single time. Sequencing was performed on cord blood. All receptors come from a newborn girl in good health. Both conserved end residues are part of each CDR3. D genes are given only for firm matches. Some rows have no size entry. The others give once, few or many, or a class for an expanded clone.

TRBJ1-4 TRBD1 TRBV6-5 few TGTGCCAGCAGTTGGGACAGGGGGTTTGAAAAACTGTTTTTT CASSWDRGFEKLFF
TRBJ1-2 - TRBV12-3/TRBV12-4 few TGTGCCAGCAGTTTAGATCGGCTGTACTATGGCTACACCTTC CASSLDRLYYGYTF
TRBJ2-2 - TRBV10-3 - TGTGCCATCAGAGGAACGGGCAGAAACACCGGGGAGCTGTTTTTT CAIRGTGRNTGELFF
TRBJ1-1 - TRBV19 - TGTGCCAGTAGTATTCTTGAGGGGCGGACTGAAGCTTTCTTT CASSILEGRTEAFF
TRBJ1-1 TRBD1 TRBV7-2 - TGTGCCAGCAGCTATAAACAGGGGGCCTACACTGAAGCTTTCTTT CASSYKQGAYTEAFF
TRBJ2-1 TRBD2 TRBV5-1 - TGCGCCAGCAAAGCGTGGCAGGGAGGGGACAATGAGCAGTTCTTC CASKAWQGGDNEQFF
TRBJ2-3 TRBD1 TRBV2 - TGTGCCAGCAATTATCGCACAGGGGCTCCCACAGATACGCAGTATTTT CASNYRTGAPTDTQYF
TRBJ2-2 TRBD1 TRBV6-6 - TGTGCCAGCAGTTTGTGGGGACAGGTTCCCGGGGAGCTGTTTTTT CASSLWGQVPGELFF
TRBJ1-2 - TRBV18 - TGTGCCAGCTCGACGGCGGGGGGCTATGGCTACACCTTC CASSTAGGYGYTF
TRBJ2-6 - TRBV5-1 few TGCGCCAGCAGTCCCCCTAAAACAGGCTCTGGGGCCAACGTCCTGACTTTC CASSPPKTGSGANVLTF
TRBJ2-7 - TRBV4-1 few TGCGCCAGCAGCCAATGGCCCAGGGGGGGGTTCTACGAGCAGTACTTC CASSQWPRGGFYEQYF
TRBJ2-1 - TRBV3-1 few TGTGCCAGCAGCCAAGGAGGCCTACTCTTCGATGAGCAGTTCTTC CASSQGGLLFDEQFF
TRBJ2-3 TRBD2 TRBV9 few TGTGCCAGCAGCCCCCGAACCGGGACTAGCGGGGCTCTCACAGATACGCAGTATTTT CASSPRTGTSGALTDTQYF
TRBJ1-4 TRBD1 TRBV7-6 - TGTGCCAGCAGAGATGGGACAGCAACTAATGAAAAACTGTGTTTT CASRDGTATNEKLCF
TRBJ2-3 TRBD2 TRBV27 few TGTGCCAGCAGTTCGCCCACCGGGACTAGCGGGGTATATACGCAGTATTTT CASSSPTGTSGVYTQYF
TRBJ2-3 TRBD2 TRBV12-3/TRBV12-4 few TGTGCCAGCAGTTTTATTAGTCTAGCGGGAGAGAAGACAGATACGCAGTATTTT CASSFISLAGEKTDTQYF
TRBJ1-4 - TRBV12-3/TRBV12-4 few TGTGCCAGCACCTACATTAAGCAGGCGAACCGCTTCAATGAAAAACTGTTTTTT CASTYIKQANRFNEKLFF
TRBJ1-2 - TRBV28 - TGTGCCAGCAGTTCCCCGGGAAATGGGGTTGACTATGGCTACACCTTC CASSSPGNGVDYGYTF
TRBJ2-1 - TRBV2 few TGTGCCAGCAGTGAAGAGGAAGGAGGGGTTCTGGCGGGCCCCTACAATGAGCAGTTCTTC CASSEEEGGVLAGPYNEQFF
TRBJ2-1 - TRBV9 - TGTGCCAGCAGCGTAATTCGCGCGAGCTCCTACAATGAGCAGTTCTTC CASSVIRASSYNEQFF
TRBJ2-7 TRBD2 TRBV6-2/TRBV6-3 few TGTGCCAGTGCTAGCGGGAGAGTCTACGAGCAGTACTTC CASASGRVYEQYF
TRBJ2-5 - TRBV20-1 - TGCAGTGCTAGCCAGAGTTGGGCCCAAGAGACCCAGTACTTC CSASQSWAQETQYF
TRBJ1-1 - TRBV3-1 - TGTGCCGGCAGCCAAGCAGGGAGAGGCACTGAAGCTTTCTTT CAGSQAGRGTEAFF
TRBJ1-4 - TRBV27 few TGTGCCAGCAGTTTAACGTACGTCCCCACAGAAAAACTGTTTTTT CASSLTYVPTEKLFF
TRBJ1-4 TRBD1 TRBV5-1 - TGCGCCAGCAGCTTGACAGGGGGCGCCGAGGCAACTAATGAAAAACTGTTTTTT CASSLTGGAEATNEKLFF
TRBJ2-1 TRBD2 TRBV11-2 - TGTGCCAGCAGCACCGATTACCTAGCGGGAGCAGGTGCAATTGGGCGCGATGAGCAGTTCTTC CASSTDYLAGAGAIGRDEQFF
TRBJ1-2 - TRBV6-7 - TGTGCCAGCAGTTACTCTCCGGGACGGAACTATGGCTACACCTTC CASSYSPGRNYGYTF
TRBJ1-2 TRBD1 TRBV6-2/TRBV6-3 - TGTGCCAGCAGTTACGGAGGGACAGGGAATGGCTACACCTTC CASSYGGTGNGYTF
TRBJ2-7 - TRBV20-1 - TGCAGTACCCGGGACACCTACGAGCAGTACTTC CSTRDTYEQYF
TRBJ2-7 - TRBV10-3 - TGTGCCATCAGTGAAAGGGGGGACAACTCCTACGAGCAGTACTTC CAISERGDNSYEQYF
TRBJ2-7 - TRBV27 - TGTGCCAGCAGTTTTGCGAGGGGCGGCGAGCAGTACTTC CASSFARGGEQYF
TRBJ2-3 - TRBV24-1 - TGTGCCACCAGTGATCGCTACAGGGGCACAGATACGCAGTATTTT CATSDRYRGTDTQYF
TRBJ2-3 TRBD2 TRBV7-2 few TGTGCCAGCAGCTTAGCGCCGCTAGCGGGGTCCACAGATACGCAGTATTTT CASSLAPLAGSTDTQYF
TRBJ2-5 TRBD2 TRBV24-1 - TGTGCCACCAGTGATTTCCCTTCTAGCGGGAAAGAGACCCAGTACTTC CATSDFPSSGKETQYF
TRBJ1-1 - TRBV5-1 - TGCGCCAGCAGCTTAGAAGGGTCCAAACAAAGGGACACTGAAGCTTTCTTT CASSLEGSKQRDTEAFF
TRBJ1-5 - TRBV4-1 - TGCGCCAGCAGCCAAGAGGGGGGTCCCCGTTCACCTCAGCATTTT CASSQEGGPRSPQHF
TRBJ2-5 TRBD2 TRBV10-3 many TGTGCCATCAGTGGCACTAGCGGAGAGACCCAGTACTTC CAISGTSGETQYF
TRBJ1-2 - TRBV6-1 many TGTGCCAGCAGTGAAGCGAGGGGCAGCAGCTATGGCTACACCTTC CASSEARGSSYGYTF
TRBJ1-1 - TRBV6-5 - TGTGCCAGCAGCACCGGGACAATGAACACTGAAGCTTTCTTT CASSTGTMNTEAFF
TRBJ1-2 - TRBV6-2/TRBV6-3 few TGTGCCAGCAGCTCGGTCGCTCACTATGGCTACACCTTC CASSSVAHYGYTF
TRBJ1-2 TRBD1 TRBV20-1 - TGCAGTGCTAGGGACAGGAAGAATGGCTACACCTTC CSARDRKNGYTF
TRBJ2-1 TRBD2 TRBV11-2 - TGTGCCAGCAGCTTAGATGGGGGACTAGCGGGGGGCCTGTCCTACAATGAGCAGTTCTTC CASSLDGGLAGGLSYNEQFF
TRBJ2-1 TRBD2 TRBV4-2 - TGTGCCAGCAGCCGGAATAGCGGGCGGGTCGAATGGTTCTTC CASSRNSGRVEWFF
TRBJ2-5 TRBD2 TRBV6-5 - TGTGCCAGCTGCCTAGCGGGGAAGAATGAGCAGTACTTC CASCLAGKNEQYF
TRBJ2-7 - TRBV7-2 few TGTGCCAGCAGCTTAGTTGCTGCCTCCCCTTTAGGAGAGCAGTACTTC CASSLVAASPLGEQYF
TRBJ1-4 - TRBV4-1 few TGCGCCAGCAGCCCTGGGACGCGGACCTTTAATGAAAAACTGTTTTTT CASSPGTRTFNEKLFF
TRBJ2-1 - TRBV5-1 few TGCGCCAGCAGGGGAGATGGTTACAATGAGCAGTTCTTC CASRGDGYNEQFF
TRBJ2-1 TRBD2 TRBV6-6 - TGTGCCAGCAGTCAACTGGGACTAGCGGGGGGAAGTAATGAGCAGTTCTTC CASSQLGLAGGSNEQFF
TRBJ2-1 TRBD1 TRBV3-1 - TGTGCCGGCAGCCACAGGACAGGGTACAATGAGCAGTTCTTC CAGSHRTGYNEQFF
TRBJ2-7 - TRBV6-1 few TGTGCCAGCGGGGAGGTGAGGACAGCCTCCTACGAGCAGTACTTC CASGEVRTASYEQYF
TRBJ2-7 - TRBV11-2 many TGTGCCAGCAGCCCAAGACAGCAACCCTACGAGCAGTACTTC CASSPRQQPYEQYF